Shown below are 30 T cell receptor beta chains from a single sample sequenced in a study of cytomegalovirus exposure and HLA in healthy donors. Some clones are missing from TCRdb's copy, which holds only in-frame ones; the method was immunoSEQ multiplex PCR. The sample has under 250,000 clones, about nine tenths seen once; the top ten hold roughly 2%. The sample consisted of PBMCs. The receptors derive from a woman younger than 35 in good health and CMV-seropositive.

This rearrangement joins TRBV29-1 to TRBJ2-7, with 7 bases lining up with TRBD1. The CDR3 contains 14 residues. CDR1 is SQVTM, CDR2 ANQGSEA, per germline. V was clipped by 3 bases and J by 0 bases; unmatched bases: 5. The CDR3 nucleotides are TGCAGCGTTGACTGTGACAGGGCCTCCTACGAGCAGTACTTC. Amino acid sequence: CSVDCDRASYEQYF.

This clone was seen more than once but under ten times. The chain carries TRBV19 and TRBJ2-7; weak D call: TRBD1 (6 bases). CDR1 is LNHDA, CDR2 SQIVND, per germline (reference sequence). V was cut by 5 bases and J by 6 bases, with 23 bases left in between. The CDR3 runs to 16 residues. The CDR3 DNA sequence: TGTGCCAGTAGTCCCTCCAGCTCACAGGGTTTCCGCGAGCAGTACTTC. This encodes CASSPSSSQGFREQYF.

This clone showed up just once. The V and J genes are TRBV19 and TRBJ1-5; D gene ambiguous. The CDR3 spans 15 residues. Per the germline V gene, CDR1 is LNHDA and CDR2 is SQIVND (reference sequence). The germline V and J ends were trimmed by 5 bases and 7 bases, with 18 bases remaining between them. The CDR3 region is CASSGSRGGQQPQHF. Written as DNA, the CDR3 is TGTGCCAGTAGTGGGAGTCGGGGAGGTCAACAGCCCCAGCATTTT.

The chain has TRBV27 and TRBJ2-2; 12 bases are a match to TRBD2. There are 16 residues in the CDR3. The V gene's germline CDR1 is MNHEY and CDR2 SMNVEV (reference sequence). Trimming at V came to 6 bases and at J to 5 bases, leaving 7 bases not matched to a gene. The CDR3 sequence is CASSSGLAGRTGELFF. In DNA form, the CDR3 reads TGTGCCAGCAGCTCCGGACTAGCGGGGAGGACCGGGGAGCTGTTTTTT.

The chain combines TRBV4-2 with TRBJ2-1; weak D call: TRBD2 (6 bases). Germline loops: CDR1 LGHNA, CDR2 YNFKEQ. Trimming took off 3 bases at V and 3 bases at J, with 15 bases between the two ends. The CDR3 sequence is 16 residues long. The CDR3 coding sequence is TGTGCCAGCAGCCACGGAGGTCAGCGGGTCTACAATGAGCAGTTCTTC. Its translation: CASSHGGQRVYNEQFF.

The J gene is TRBJ1-5, the V gene TRBV10-2; the D is unclear. The CDR3 sequence is 14 residues long. The V end lost 2 bases, the J end lost 4 bases, and 9 bases lay between the germline ends. The germline V gene encodes CDR1 WSHSY and CDR2 SAAADI. For the CDR3, the DNA is TGCGCCAGCAGTGAGGCAGAGGCGAATCAGCCCCAGCATTTT. It is translated as CASSEAEANQPQHF.

The CDR3 DNA sequence: TGCGCCAGCAGCTCCCAAACATCTCACTATGGCTACACCTTC. This codes for CASSSQTSHYGYTF. The chain couples TRBV5-1 to TRBJ1-2; D ambiguous. The V end was cut by 3 bases, the J end by 3 bases, with 12 bases between. The germline V gene has CDR1 SGHRS and CDR2 YFSETQ. The CDR3 loop spans 14 amino acids.

The chain combines TRBV2 with TRBJ2-1; TRBD1 matches at 7 bases. Trimming cost V 6 bases and J 5 bases; bases outside gene matches: 16. CDR3 length: 17 residues. Looked up from germline, CDR1 is SNHLY and CDR2 is FYNNEI. CDR3 amino acids: CASSSRYRGSPHNEQFF. The CDR3 DNA reads TGTGCCAGCAGCTCACGCTACAGGGGTTCCCCCCACAATGAGCAGTTCTTC.

The chain is built from TRBV13 and TRBJ2-2; maybe TRBD2 (6 bases). The V end lost 5 bases, the J end lost 4 bases, and 14 bases lay between the germline ends. The CDR3 has 15 amino acids. Germline loops: CDR1 PRHDT, CDR2 FYEKMQ (reference sequence). The CDR3 loop reads CASSPRGAGTGELFF. The CDR3 coding sequence is TGTGCCAGCAGCCCGCGGGGCGCCGGCACCGGGGAGCTGTTTTTT.

The chain joins TRBV19 to TRBJ2-2, with TRBD1 matching over 8 bases. The J segment lost 4 bases and the V segment lost 8 bases, leaving 6 bases of the junction unmatched. In germline, CDR1 is LNHDA, CDR2 SQIVND (reference sequence). This CDR3 comprises 14 residues. The CDR3 reads CASATTGGTGELFF. The DNA for the CDR3 is TGTGCCAGTGCTACCACAGGGGGCACCGGGGAGCTGTTTTTT.

This clone was found many times. The chain carries TRBV15 and TRBJ1-5; 10 bases are shared with TRBD1. Germline CDR1 and CDR2: LNHNV and YYDKDF (reference sequence). This CDR3 spans 16 amino acids. The V segment lost 3 bases and the J segment 5 bases; nucleotides outside the gene matches: 7. Written as DNA, the CDR3 is TGTGCCACCAGCAGGGACGCCGGGACAGGGGATCAGCCCCAGCATTTT. Translation: CATSRDAGTGDQPQHF.

The chain is built from TRBV28 and TRBJ2-3; possible D gene TRBD2, 6 bases. Germline V CDR1 and CDR2: MDHEN, SYDVKM. V gave up 4 bases and J gave up 3 bases, with 14 bases separating them. This CDR3 is built from 15 residues. This chain's CDR3 is CASSWLALGTDTQYF. CDR3 nucleotide sequence: TGTGCCAGCAGTTGGCTAGCGCTAGGGACAGATACGCAGTATTTT.

This clone was recorded once. This chain links TRBV11-1 with TRBJ2-1; 11 positions match TRBD2. Germline V gene sequence: CDR1 SGHAT, CDR2 FQDESV (reference sequence). The CDR3 spans 16 residues. J gave up 8 bases and V 5 bases, and 11 bases lay outside the gene matches. The CDR3 coding sequence is TGTGCCAGCAGCCACGAAACTAGCGGGAGAGTTTATGAGCAGTTCTTC. Residues: CASSHETSGRVYEQFF.

The chain joins TRBV18 to TRBJ2-7; 10 bases fit TRBD2. The CDR3 length is 16 residues. Trimming removed 0 bases from V and 3 bases from J; junction bases left unmatched: 5. Per the germline V gene, CDR1 is KGHSH and CDR2 is LQKENI. CDR3 region: CASSPPSGRAGYEQYF. Written as DNA, the CDR3 is TGTGCCAGCTCACCACCCAGCGGGAGGGCAGGCTACGAGCAGTACTTC.

The V gene is TRBV9, the J gene TRBJ2-7; 9 bases agree with TRBD1. CDR3 length equals 16 residues. V dropped 3 bases and J dropped 5; count of bases not matched to a gene: 12. Germline values: CDR1 SGDLS, CDR2 YYNGEE. The CDR3 reads CASSATGDTGGHEQYF. For the CDR3, the DNA is TGTGCCAGCAGCGCAACTGGGGATACAGGGGGCCACGAGCAGTACTTC.

This clone was detected once. The rearrangement uses TRBV19 and TRBJ1-1; a possible D gene is TRBD1 (5 bases). The CDR3 is 14 amino acids. Germline V lookup: CDR1 LNHDA, CDR2 SQIVND (reference sequence). The V gene lost 3 bases and the J gene lost 5 bases, with 13 bases spanning the gap. CDR3 in DNA: TGTGCCAGTAGTATGTCGACAGCATATACTGAAGCTTTCTTT. Its protein is CASSMSTAYTEAFF. Looking up the rest from reference TRBV19 and TRBJ1-1 gives the full variable domain: DGGITQSPKYLFRKEGQNVTLSCEQNLNHDAMYWYRQDPGQGLRLIYYSQIVNDFQKGDIAEGYSVSREKKESFPLTVTSAQKNPTAFYLCASSMSTAYTEAFFGQGTRLTVV.

V usage is TRBV4-1 and J usage is TRBJ1-2; 10 nucleotides line up with TRBD1. The CDR3 contains 14 residues. Germline V gene sequence: CDR1 MGHRA, CDR2 YSYEKL. V gave up 3 bases and J gave up 4 bases; unmatched junction bases: 2. As DNA, the CDR3 is TGCGCCAGCAGCCACCGACAGGGGGCCTATGGCTACACCTTC. It yields the protein CASSHRQGAYGYTF.

The chain carries TRBV25-1 and TRBJ2-3; the D gene is possibly TRBD2 (6 bases). The germline V and J ends were trimmed by 3 bases and 2 bases, with 12 bases remaining between them. CDR3 size: 15 residues. Germline assignment: CDR1 MGHDK and CDR2 SYGVNS. CDR3 in amino acids: CASSDGGYNTDTQYF. CDR3 bases: TGTGCCAGCAGTGACGGGGGTTATAACACAGATACGCAGTATTTT.

V is TRBV19 and J is TRBJ2-7, with 10 bases identical to TRBD2. CDR1 is LNHDA and CDR2 is SQIVND in the germline V gene (reference sequence). The CDR3 totals 16 residues. V shed 5 bases, J shed 0 bases, and the junction held 7 bases outside the gene matches. In DNA form, the CDR3 reads TGTGCCAGTAGTGTTGGACTAGCGGTTAGCTCCTACGAGCAGTACTTC. Protein product: CASSVGLAVSSYEQYF.

V gene TRBV28 combines with J gene TRBJ1-2; possibly TRBD1 for D (5 bases). Trimming removed 5 bases at V and 0 bases at J, with 19 bases between. Germline values: CDR1 MDHEN, CDR2 SYDVKM. CDR3 length equals 17 residues. This chain's CDR3 is CASSPSVGGTTNYGYTF. In DNA, the CDR3 is TGTGCCAGCAGTCCCTCTGTCGGGGGAACTACTAACTATGGCTACACCTTC.

This chain connects TRBV29-1 to TRBJ1-2; 7 nucleotides match TRBD1. The CDR3 has 13 residues. Trimming removed 5 bases from V and 4 bases from J; junction bases left unmatched: 7. Germline CDR1 is SQVTM and CDR2 is ANQGSEA. As DNA, the CDR3 is TGCAGCGTTACCCTCTCAGGGGGCTATGGCTACACCTTC. Its protein is CSVTLSGGYGYTF.

The V gene is TRBV28, the J gene TRBJ2-7; 7 bases map to TRBD1. The V gene end was trimmed by 5 bases and the J gene end by 6 bases; junction bases not matched to a gene: 7. CDR1 is MDHEN, CDR2 SYDVKM, per germline. The CDR3 sequence is 13 residues long. CDR3 bases: TGTGCCAGCAGTCTGACAGGGACCCGCGAGCAGTACTTC. Translation: CASSLTGTREQYF.

The CDR3 coding sequence is TGCGCCAGCAGCCCTTACAGGGTTGGCACAGATACGCAGTATTTT. Its protein is CASSPYRVGTDTQYF. The V call is TRBV5-1, the J call TRBJ2-3; D may be TRBD1 (6 bases). The CDR3 consists of 15 residues. The V and J ends lost 4 bases and 1 base respectively, with 13 bases between them. CDR1 and CDR2 (germline): SGHRS, YFSETQ.

In its sample, this clone was seen once. V usage is TRBV18 and J usage is TRBJ1-5, with 10 bases that match TRBD1. In germline, CDR1 is KGHSH, CDR2 LQKENI. After removal of 6 bases from V and 11 bases from J, the junction contained 10 bases not matched to a gene. The CDR3 length is 14 residues. Here the CDR3 DNA reads TGTGCCAGCTCGCCGAGGGACAGGGGTCTGGCCCAGCATTTT. Encoded protein: CASSPRDRGLAQHF.

This clone showed up just once. The rearrangement joins TRBV27 to TRBJ1-5, with 7 bases lining up with TRBD1. CDR1 MNHEY and CDR2 SMNVEV come from the germline V gene (reference sequence). V was pared by 6 bases and J by 5 bases, with 7 bases of the junction left unmatched. There are 14 residues in the CDR3. In DNA, the CDR3 is TGTGCCAGCAGGATTACAGGGGAACATCAGCCCCAGCATTTT. Translation gives CASRITGEHQPQHF.

This sequence joins TRBV5-1 and TRBJ2-2; 9 bases agree with TRBD2. Germline V lookup: CDR1 SGHRS, CDR2 YFSETQ. CDR3 size: 15 residues. V trimming: 2 bases; J trimming: 7 bases; junction bases outside the gene matches: 6. The CDR3 DNA reads TGCGCCAGCAGCTTCGTAGCGGGAGACCGCGGGGAGCTGTTTTTT. Translated, it gives CASSFVAGDRGELFF.

For this clone: This CDR3 is also generated by other DNA sequences in the sample. CDR3 nucleotides: TGCGCCAGCAGCGACACCTACGAGCAGTACTTC. Protein product: CASSDTYEQYF. The chain is built from TRBV5-1 and TRBJ2-7; D remains ambiguous. The V gene's germline CDR1 is SGHRS and CDR2 YFSETQ. Deletions cut 4 bases from V and 2 bases from J, with 4 bases between. The CDR3 consists of 11 residues.

This chain connects TRBV30 to TRBJ1-1; D unclear. V was cut by 6 bases and J by 1 base, with 12 bases left in between. The CDR3 consists of 13 residues. CDR1 is GTSNPN and CDR2 is SVGIG in the germline V gene (reference sequence). For the CDR3, the DNA is TGTGCCTGCTGTGGCTCGGGGAACACTGAAGCTTTCTTT. It encodes CACCGSGNTEAFF.

The chain couples TRBV28 to TRBJ2-7, with D possibly TRBD1 on 5 matching bases. CDR3 length equals 13 residues. V lost 6 bases and J lost 3, with 12 bases in between. Germline values: CDR1 MDHEN, CDR2 SYDVKM. The CDR3 loop reads CASRDKALYEQYF. DNA for the CDR3: TGTGCCAGCAGGGACAAGGCCCTCTACGAGCAGTACTTC.

This chain uses TRBV7-8 with TRBJ2-1; 9 bases align to TRBD2. The CDR3 spans 16 residues. V was clipped by 4 bases and J by 4 bases; unmatched bases: 8. Germline V gene data show CDR1 as SGHVS and CDR2 as FQNEAQ. CDR3: CASSSKVGLAYNEQFF. In nucleotides, the CDR3 is TGTGCCAGCAGCTCCAAGGTGGGACTAGCTTACAATGAGCAGTTCTTC.